Listed below are T cell receptor beta chains from one sample, sequenced in a study of spatial heterogeneity in lung cancer. TCRdb ran MiXCR on the 5' RACE reads and lists one entry per CDR3 protein. In the table there are about 11,000 distinct CDR3 sequences, around 3.7% of which are singletons. The material sequenced was normal lung tissue next to the tumor, taken at surgery. These receptors were collected from a male donor with early-stage non-small cell lung cancer. The CDR3 runs from the conserved cysteine through the conserved F or W. Fields, in order: J gene, V gene, CDR3 protein.

>TRBJ2-7|TRBV20-1
CSARPPTGLAYEQYF
>TRBJ1-1|TRBV12-3/TRBV12-4
CASSRSHLNTEAFF
>TRBJ1-1|TRBV30
CAWNRQRNTEAFF
>TRBJ2-1|TRBV20-1
CSALGATSGTISYNEQFF
>TRBJ1-6|TRBV2
CASHVEGYSPLHF
>TRBJ1-2|TRBV6-5
CASSYSVGGNYGYTF
>TRBJ1-1|TRBV7-6
CASSGQPGTEAFF
>TRBJ1-1|TRBV10-2
CASSLQNTEAFF
>TRBJ2-5|TRBV6-6
CASSLDYGTQYF
>TRBJ2-7|TRBV29-1
CSAWGSEQYF
>TRBJ1-1|TRBV5-6
CASSLRRTNTEAFF
>TRBJ1-5|TRBV29-1
CSVEDQGPNQPQHF